A single sample gave rise to the 26 T cell receptor beta chains below, sequenced in a study of cytomegalovirus exposure and HLA in healthy donors (dated by TCRdb to about 2017). Preparation of the library involved the immunoSEQ multiplex PCR assay. Not all clones reach the TCRdb copy of this immuneACCESS table, which keeps in-frame sequences only. Checked studies attribute under half of the gap to unresolved V genes and leave the rest unexplained. The sample table holds around 150,000 clones, of which approximately 89% were seen once. 10% of the sample lies in the top ten. Sequencing used PBMCs. The receptors stem from a woman in her late teens or twenties in good health and CMV-seropositive.

This chain joins TRBV27 and TRBJ1-1; no reliable D call. The CDR3 length is 14 residues. V lost 6 bases to trimming and J lost 0 bases, with 11 bases between them. Germline CDR1 is MNHEY and CDR2 is SMNVEV (reference sequence). CDR3 in amino acids: CASRGFRMNTEAFF. The DNA for the CDR3 is TGTGCCAGCAGAGGATTCAGGATGAACACTGAAGCTTTCTTT.

The chain couples TRBV5-1 to TRBJ1-2, with D maybe TRBD1 (6 bases). Germline V gene data show CDR1 as SGHRS and CDR2 as YFSETQ. There are 16 residues in the CDR3. The V end lost 3 bases, the J end lost 0 bases, and 15 bases lay between the germline ends. Written as DNA, the CDR3 is TGCGCCAGCAGCTGGGGAAGGACAGAAACTAACTATGGCTACACCTTC. This encodes CASSWGRTETNYGYTF.

The chain carries TRBV10-3 and TRBJ2-5; 8 bases fit TRBD2. Per germline, CDR1 ENHRY and CDR2 SYGVKD. The CDR3 is 14 amino acids. The ends lost 0 bases at V and 7 bases at J; junction bases unmatched: 4. The CDR3 DNA sequence: TGTGCCATCAGTGAGTCGGAGCGGGAGTGGACCCAGTACTTC. Translated, it gives CAISESEREWTQYF.

This chain uses TRBV7-6 with TRBJ2-7, with 9 bases lining up with TRBD1. The trim removed 0 bases at V and 1 base at J, leaving 10 bases unmatched. CDR1 is SGHVS, CDR2 FNYEAQ, per germline. This CDR3 is 18 amino acids long. CDR3 sequence: CASSLASTGQGSSYEQYF. The CDR3 DNA reads TGTGCCAGCAGCTTAGCGAGCACCGGACAGGGGTCATCCTACGAGCAGTACTTC.

This clone appeared a few times. The chain is built from TRBV12-5 and TRBJ1-4; no firm D call. Between the trimmed V and J ends, which lost 0 bases and 8 bases, there was a span of 13 bases. The CDR3 loop spans 15 amino acids. Germline V lookup: CDR1 LGHNT, CDR2 FRNRAP. The CDR3 nucleotides read TGTGCTAGTGGTTTGGTATTGGGGTGGGAGGAAAAACTGTTTTTT. Amino acids: CASGLVLGWEEKLFF.

This CDR3 reads CATQQVISSNEQFF. DNA for the CDR3: TGTGCCACACAACAGGTGATATCGTCCAATGAGCAGTTCTTC. This chain connects TRBV2 to TRBJ2-1; D is perhaps TRBD1 (5 bases). Trimming cost V 10 bases and J 6 bases, with 19 bases left between them. This CDR3 region has 14 residues. The germline V gene encodes CDR1 SNHLY and CDR2 FYNNEI. Combining the CDR3 with reference TRBV2 and TRBJ2-1 gives the whole variable domain EPEVTQTPSHQVTQMGQEVILRCVPISNHLYFYWYRQILGQKVEFLVSFYNNEISEKSEIFDDQFSVERPDGSNFTLKIRSTKLEDSAMYFCATQQVISSNEQFFGPGTRLTVL.

This chain uses TRBV5-4 with TRBJ1-1, with 9 positions matching TRBD1. The germline CDR1 and CDR2 sequences are SGHNT and YYREEE (reference sequence). J gave up 1 base and V 0 bases, and 7 bases lay outside the gene matches. There are 17 residues in the CDR3. CDR3 protein: CASSLEQGALWNTEAFF. The CDR3, as DNA: TGTGCCAGCAGCTTGGAACAGGGGGCGTTATGGAACACTGAAGCTTTCTTT.

This chain joins TRBV9 and TRBJ2-5; 12 bases agree with TRBD1. With V trimmed by 0 bases and J by 4 bases, 7 bases remained unmatched. This CDR3 has 17 amino acids. CDR1 and CDR2 (germline): SGDLS, YYNGEE. The CDR3 DNA sequence: TGTGCCAGCAGCGTAGCACTGGGACAGGGGGCGGGAGAGACCCAGTACTTC. Translation: CASSVALGQGAGETQYF.

This chain connects TRBV19 to TRBJ1-4; D gene uncertain. Germline V lookup: CDR1 LNHDA, CDR2 SQIVND (reference sequence). V was clipped by 4 bases and J by 7 bases, with 13 bases between them. This CDR3 has 14 amino acids. The CDR3 DNA reads TGTGCCAGTAGTAAGCCGTCCGTCCTTGAAAAACTGTTTTTT. Translated, it gives CASSKPSVLEKLFF.

This chain joins TRBV6-1 and TRBJ2-3; the match to TRBD2 covers 7 bases. Germline V gene data show CDR1 as MNHNS and CDR2 as SASEGT. This CDR3 contains 19 residues. The V gene end was trimmed by 2 bases and the J gene end by 5 bases; junction bases not matched to a gene: 19. Written as DNA, the CDR3 is TGTGCCAGCAGTGAAACCCCCCGCCCTAGCGGCAGAACCCTAGATACGCAGTATTTT. The encoded protein is CASSETPRPSGRTLDTQYF.

This rearrangement joins TRBV19 to TRBJ1-5, with D unclear. The germline V gene has CDR1 LNHDA and CDR2 SQIVND (reference sequence). The CDR3 sequence is 14 residues long. With 2 bases removed from V and 5 bases from J, the gap between germline ends came to 10 bases. The CDR3 loop reads CASSIWGVDQPQHF. The CDR3 DNA is TGTGCCAGTAGTATATGGGGAGTTGATCAGCCCCAGCATTTT.

This clone was recorded once. The genes are TRBV5-5 and TRBJ2-3, with 9 nucleotides matching TRBD1. Unmatched junction bases numbered 11, after V lost 4 bases and J lost 5 bases. Germline V gene data show CDR1 as SGHKS and CDR2 as YYEKEE (reference sequence). The CDR3 is 16 residues long. In DNA, the CDR3 is TGTGCCAGCAGCCTGGGGACAGGGCCACAGTTAGATACGCAGTATTTT. Encoded protein: CASSLGTGPQLDTQYF.

The chain joins TRBV27 to TRBJ2-5, with D tentatively TRBD2 (6 bases). The CDR3 extends over 13 amino acids. The germline V gene encodes CDR1 MNHEY and CDR2 SMNVEV (reference sequence). V was cut by 5 bases and J by 4 bases, with 11 bases left in between. The CDR3 loop is CASSKLGGETQYF. The CDR3 DNA is TGTGCCAGCAGTAAGCTGGGGGGAGAGACCCAGTACTTC.

The rearrangement uses TRBV7-2 and TRBJ2-5; TRBD2 agrees at 7 bases. Trimming at V came to 5 bases and at J to 6 bases, leaving 12 bases not matched to a gene. Germline CDR1 SGHTA, CDR2 FQGNSA. The CDR3 is made up of 15 amino acids. This CDR3 is CASSPPQAGVKTQYF. The CDR3 DNA is TGTGCCAGCAGCCCCCCCCAGGCGGGAGTGAAGACCCAGTACTTC.

The chain combines TRBV11-3 with TRBJ2-2; 9 positions agree with TRBD1. This CDR3 has 15 amino acids. V lost 0 bases and J lost 6; bases outside the gene matches: 2. Germline V gene sequence: CDR1 SGHNT, CDR2 YENEEA. The CDR3 DNA reads as TGTGCCAGCAGCTTAGAGAGGACAGGGGCCGGGGAGCTGTTTTTT. Residues: CASSLERTGAGELFF.

The gene calls are TRBV9 and TRBJ2-1; D remains ambiguous. The CDR3 has 14 amino acids. Looked up from germline, CDR1 is SGDLS and CDR2 is YYNGEE. V was cut by 4 bases and J by 7 bases, with 15 bases left in between. The CDR3, as DNA: TGTGCCAGCAGCCCTGCAGCGCACTGGAATGAGCAGTTCTTC. Translating it yields CASSPAAHWNEQFF.

The gene calls are TRBV5-1 and TRBJ1-3; 7 positions agree with TRBD1. The CDR3 runs to 15 residues. J was trimmed by 0 bases and V by 7 bases; bases with no gene match: 7. Looked up from germline, CDR1 is SGHRS and CDR2 is YFSETQ. The CDR3 region is CASGRDSGSGNTIYF. DNA of the CDR3: TGCGCCAGCGGCCGGGACAGTGGCTCTGGAAACACCATATATTTT.

The V and J genes are TRBV27 and TRBJ2-7, with D possibly TRBD2 on 6 matching bases. Germline V gene lookup returns CDR1 MNHEY and CDR2 SMNVEV (reference sequence). The CDR3 runs to 14 residues. The ends were cut back, 4 bases at V and 9 bases at J, with 19 bases in the middle. CDR3 amino acids: CASSSGLLQGGQYF. The CDR3 region has the DNA TGTGCCAGCAGTTCCGGACTACTCCAAGGCGGGCAGTACTTC.

The V call is TRBV6-5, the J call TRBJ2-7, with a weak D call TRBD2 (7 bases). Germline V lookup: CDR1 MNHEY, CDR2 SVGAGI. V gave up 6 bases and J gave up 5 bases, with 17 bases separating them. The CDR3 runs 14 residues. CDR3 in amino acids: CASRSSGGYHEQYF. CDR3 DNA: TGTGCCAGCAGGTCCTCGGGGGGCTACCACGAGCAGTACTTC.

The chain employs TRBV28 and TRBJ2-7, with TRBD2 identical over 7 bases. The CDR3 has 14 amino acids. Unmatched junction bases numbered 2, after V lost 3 bases and J lost 0 bases. Per the germline V gene, CDR1 is MDHEN and CDR2 is SYDVKM. Here the CDR3 reads CASSFASGSYEQYF. The CDR3 DNA is TGTGCCAGCAGTTTTGCTAGCGGCTCCTACGAGCAGTACTTC.

This chain connects TRBV13 to TRBJ2-3; 11 positions agree with TRBD2. After removal of 6 bases from V and 2 bases from J, the junction contained 10 bases not matched to a gene. CDR3 length: 17 residues. The germline gives CDR1 PRHDT, CDR2 FYEKMQ (reference sequence). CDR3 nucleotides: TGTGCCAGCAGACCATCTAGCGGGAGGACCGACACAGATACGCAGTATTTT. This codes for CASRPSSGRTDTDTQYF.

This chain links TRBV18 with TRBJ2-2; 10 bases agree with TRBD1. This CDR3 is 16 amino acids long. The germline CDR1 and CDR2 sequences are KGHSH and LQKENI. Trimming cost V 3 bases and J 0 bases; bases outside gene matches: 1. The CDR3 loop is CASSPGQGANTGELFF. CDR3 nucleotide sequence: TGTGCCAGCTCACCTGGACAGGGGGCGAACACCGGGGAGCTGTTTTTT. The full variable domain, rest sourced from reference TRBV18 and TRBJ2-2, is NAGVMQNPRHLVRRRGQEARLRCSPMKGHSHVYWYRQLPEEGLKFMVYLQKENIIDESGMPKERFSAEFPKEGPSILRIQQVVRGDSAAYFCASSPGQGANTGELFFGEGSRLTVL.

The J gene is TRBJ2-1, the V gene TRBV4-1; 10 nucleotides match TRBD2. V was pared by 4 bases and J by 2 bases, with 8 bases of the junction left unmatched. The germline gives CDR1 MGHRA, CDR2 YSYEKL. The CDR3 runs to 17 residues. CDR3 in amino acids: CASSPPIAGGAYNEQFF. The CDR3, as DNA: TGCGCCAGCAGCCCACCGATAGCGGGAGGAGCCTACAATGAGCAGTTCTTC.

The chain couples TRBV6-5 to TRBJ2-1; 10 positions match TRBD2. Unmatched junction bases numbered 2, after V lost 2 bases and J lost 4 bases. The CDR3 runs to 15 residues. CDR1 MNHEY and CDR2 SVGAGI come from the germline V gene. The CDR3 is CASSYRTSGYNEQFF. CDR3 DNA: TGTGCCAGCAGTTACCGGACTAGCGGATACAATGAGCAGTTCTTC.

This sequence joins TRBV18 and TRBJ1-1; 7 bases align to TRBD1. The CDR3 is 14 residues long. The trim removed 6 bases at V and 1 base at J, leaving 5 bases unmatched. Germline CDR1 KGHSH, CDR2 LQKENI. DNA for the CDR3: TGTGCCAGCTCCCGACAGGGTGCGAACACTGAAGCTTTCTTT. It translates to CASSRQGANTEAFF.

The chain employs TRBV27 and TRBJ1-5; possible D gene TRBD1, 6 bases. CDR3 length: 14 residues. V was shortened by 2 bases and J by 3 bases, with 8 bases between the two germline ends. In germline, CDR1 is MNHEY, CDR2 SMNVEV (reference sequence). CDR3 sequence (DNA): TGTGCCAGCAGTTTAGACAGGTCCAATCAGCCCCAGCATTTT. Its translation is CASSLDRSNQPQHF.